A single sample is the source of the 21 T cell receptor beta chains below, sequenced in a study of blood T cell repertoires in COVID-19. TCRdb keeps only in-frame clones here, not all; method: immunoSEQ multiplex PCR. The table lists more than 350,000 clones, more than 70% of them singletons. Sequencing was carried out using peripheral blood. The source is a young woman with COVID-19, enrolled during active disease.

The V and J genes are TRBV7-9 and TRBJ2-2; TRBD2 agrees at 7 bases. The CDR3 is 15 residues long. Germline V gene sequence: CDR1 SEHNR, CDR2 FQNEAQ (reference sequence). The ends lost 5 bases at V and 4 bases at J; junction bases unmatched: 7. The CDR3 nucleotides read TGTGCCAGCAGCCCGGGGGGTTGGGGCACCGGGGAGCTGTTTTTT. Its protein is CASSPGGWGTGELFF.

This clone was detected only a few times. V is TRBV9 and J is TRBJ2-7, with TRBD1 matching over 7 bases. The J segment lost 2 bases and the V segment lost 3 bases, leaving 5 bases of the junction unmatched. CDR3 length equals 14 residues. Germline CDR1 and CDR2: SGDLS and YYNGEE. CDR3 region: CASSAGGSTYEQYF. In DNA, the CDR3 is TGTGCCAGCAGCGCAGGGGGTTCAACCTACGAGCAGTACTTC.

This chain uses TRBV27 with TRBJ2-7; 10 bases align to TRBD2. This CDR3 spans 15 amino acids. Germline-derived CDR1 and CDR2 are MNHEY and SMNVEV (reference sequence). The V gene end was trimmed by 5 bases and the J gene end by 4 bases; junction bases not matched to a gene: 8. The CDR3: CASSTGTSALYEQYF. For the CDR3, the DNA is TGTGCCAGCAGTACGGGGACTAGCGCCCTTTACGAGCAGTACTTC.

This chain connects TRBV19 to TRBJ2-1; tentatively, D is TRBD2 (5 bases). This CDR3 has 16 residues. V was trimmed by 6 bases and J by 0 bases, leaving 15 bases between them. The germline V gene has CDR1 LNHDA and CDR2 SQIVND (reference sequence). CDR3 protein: CASSPIPGSSYNEQFF. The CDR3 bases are TGTGCCAGTAGCCCCATCCCGGGAAGCTCCTACAATGAGCAGTTCTTC.

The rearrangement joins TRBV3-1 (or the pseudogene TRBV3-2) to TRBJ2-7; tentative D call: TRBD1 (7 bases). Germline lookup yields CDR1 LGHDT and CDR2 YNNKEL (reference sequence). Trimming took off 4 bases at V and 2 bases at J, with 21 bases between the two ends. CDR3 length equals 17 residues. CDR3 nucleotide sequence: TGTGCCAGCAGCCCCACAGGTTGGGGCAGGGGGGCCTACGAGCAGTACTTC. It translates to CASSPTGWGRGAYEQYF.

The DNA for the CDR3 is TGCGCCAGCAGCCATGGACAGGGACCAACAGGGCAGTACTTC. This encodes CASSHGQGPTGQYF. The rearrangement uses TRBV4-1 and TRBJ2-7, with 8 bases aligning to TRBD1. The CDR3 is 14 amino acids. Unmatched junction bases numbered 10, after V lost 3 bases and J lost 9 bases. Per the germline V gene, CDR1 is MGHRA and CDR2 is YSYEKL.

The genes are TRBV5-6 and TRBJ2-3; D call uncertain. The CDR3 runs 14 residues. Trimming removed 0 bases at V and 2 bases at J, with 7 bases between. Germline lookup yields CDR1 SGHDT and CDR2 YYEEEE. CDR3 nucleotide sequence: TGTGCCAGCAGCTTGGATTATAACACAGATACGCAGTATTTT. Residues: CASSLDYNTDTQYF.

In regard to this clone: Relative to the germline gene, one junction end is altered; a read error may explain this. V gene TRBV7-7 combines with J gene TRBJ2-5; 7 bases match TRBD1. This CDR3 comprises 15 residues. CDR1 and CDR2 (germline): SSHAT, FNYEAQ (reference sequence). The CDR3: CASSLGRTGRETQYF. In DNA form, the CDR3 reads TGTGCTAGCAGCTTAGGCCGGACAGGACGAGAGACCCAGTACTTC.

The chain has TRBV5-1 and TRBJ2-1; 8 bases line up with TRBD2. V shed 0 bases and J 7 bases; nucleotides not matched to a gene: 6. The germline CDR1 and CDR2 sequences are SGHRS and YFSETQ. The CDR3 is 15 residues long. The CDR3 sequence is CASSLVSGSPNEQFF. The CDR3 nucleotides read TGCGCCAGCAGCTTGGTAAGCGGGAGCCCTAATGAGCAGTTCTTC.

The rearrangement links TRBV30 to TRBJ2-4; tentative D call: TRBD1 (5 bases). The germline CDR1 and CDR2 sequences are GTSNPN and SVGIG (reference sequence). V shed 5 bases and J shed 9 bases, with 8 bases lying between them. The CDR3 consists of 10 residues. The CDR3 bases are TGTGCCTGGGGGGCTGCCATTCAGTACTTC. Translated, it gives CAWGAAIQYF.

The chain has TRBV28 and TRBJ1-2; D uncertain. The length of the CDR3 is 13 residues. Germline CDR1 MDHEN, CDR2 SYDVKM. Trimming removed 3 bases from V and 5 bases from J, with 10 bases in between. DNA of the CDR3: TGTGCCAGCAGTTTTAATCCCTTATATGGCTACACCTTC. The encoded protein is CASSFNPLYGYTF.

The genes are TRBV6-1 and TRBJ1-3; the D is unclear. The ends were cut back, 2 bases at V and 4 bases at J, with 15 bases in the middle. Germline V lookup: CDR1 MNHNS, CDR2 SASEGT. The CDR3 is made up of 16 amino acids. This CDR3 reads CASSEMTPGLGNTIYF. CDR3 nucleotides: TGTGCCAGCAGTGAAATGACCCCGGGTTTAGGAAACACCATATATTTT.

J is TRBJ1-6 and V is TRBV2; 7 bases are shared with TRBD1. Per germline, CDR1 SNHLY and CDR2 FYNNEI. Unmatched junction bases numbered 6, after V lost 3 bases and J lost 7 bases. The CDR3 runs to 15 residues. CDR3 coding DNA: TGTGCCAGCAGTGAGACGACAGGGCAGAATTCACCCCTCCACTTT. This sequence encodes CASSETTGQNSPLHF.

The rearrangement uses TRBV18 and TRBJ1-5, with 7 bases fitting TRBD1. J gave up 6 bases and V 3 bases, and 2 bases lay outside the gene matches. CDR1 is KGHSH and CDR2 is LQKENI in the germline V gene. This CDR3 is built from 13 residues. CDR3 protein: CASSPQGGQPQHF. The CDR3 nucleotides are TGTGCCAGCTCACCCCAGGGGGGTCAGCCCCAGCATTTT. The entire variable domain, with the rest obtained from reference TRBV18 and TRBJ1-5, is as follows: NAGVMQNPRHLVRRRGQEARLRCSPMKGHSHVYWYRQLPEEGLKFMVYLQKENIIDESGMPKERFSAEFPKEGPSILRIQQVVRGDSAAYFCASSPQGGQPQHFGDGTRLSIL.

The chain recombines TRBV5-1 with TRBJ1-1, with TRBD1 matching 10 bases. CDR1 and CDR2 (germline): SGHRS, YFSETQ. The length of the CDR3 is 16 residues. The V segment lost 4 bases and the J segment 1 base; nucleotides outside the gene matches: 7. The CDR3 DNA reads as TGCGCCAGCAGCACCGGGGACAGGGGAGGGAACACTGAAGCTTTCTTT. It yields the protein CASSTGDRGGNTEAFF.

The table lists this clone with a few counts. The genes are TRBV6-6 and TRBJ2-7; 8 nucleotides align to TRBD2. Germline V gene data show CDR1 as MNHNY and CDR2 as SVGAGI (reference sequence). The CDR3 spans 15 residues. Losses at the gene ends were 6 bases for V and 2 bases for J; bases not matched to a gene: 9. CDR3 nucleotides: TGTGCCAGCAGCCGAGAGGCGGGAGGAACCTACGAGCAGTACTTC. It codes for CASSREAGGTYEQYF.

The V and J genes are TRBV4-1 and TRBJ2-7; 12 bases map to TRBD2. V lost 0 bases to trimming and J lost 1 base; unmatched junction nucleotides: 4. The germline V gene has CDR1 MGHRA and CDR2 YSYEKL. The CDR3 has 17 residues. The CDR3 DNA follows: TGCGCCAGCAGCCAAGACGCGGGACTAGCGGGTTCCTACGAGCAGTACTTC. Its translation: CASSQDAGLAGSYEQYF.

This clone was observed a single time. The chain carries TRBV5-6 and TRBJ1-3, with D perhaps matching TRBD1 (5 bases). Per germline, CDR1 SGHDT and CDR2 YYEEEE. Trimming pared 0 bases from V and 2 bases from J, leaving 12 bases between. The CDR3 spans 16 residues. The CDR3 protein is CASSLVSGGAGNTIYF. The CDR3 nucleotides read TGTGCCAGCAGCTTGGTGTCCGGAGGGGCTGGAAACACCATATATTTT.

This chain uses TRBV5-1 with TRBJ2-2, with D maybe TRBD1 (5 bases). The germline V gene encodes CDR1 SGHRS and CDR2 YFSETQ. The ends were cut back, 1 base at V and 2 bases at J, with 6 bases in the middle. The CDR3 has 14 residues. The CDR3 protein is CASSLWGNTGELFF. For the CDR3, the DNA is TGCGCCAGCAGCTTGTGGGGCAACACCGGGGAGCTGTTTTTT. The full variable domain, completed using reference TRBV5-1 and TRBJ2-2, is KAGVTQTPRYLIKTRGQQVTLSCSPISGHRSVSWYQQTPGQGLQFLFEYFSETQRNKGNFPGRFSGRQFSNSRSEMNVSTLELGDSALYLCASSLWGNTGELFFGEGSRLTVL.

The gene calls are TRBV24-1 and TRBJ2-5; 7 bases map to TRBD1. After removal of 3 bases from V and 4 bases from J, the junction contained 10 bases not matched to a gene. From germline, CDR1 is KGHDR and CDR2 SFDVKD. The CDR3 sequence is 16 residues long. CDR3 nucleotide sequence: TGTGCCACCAGTGATCCGCCGGGACAGCCGCGAGAGACCCAGTACTTC. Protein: CATSDPPGQPRETQYF.

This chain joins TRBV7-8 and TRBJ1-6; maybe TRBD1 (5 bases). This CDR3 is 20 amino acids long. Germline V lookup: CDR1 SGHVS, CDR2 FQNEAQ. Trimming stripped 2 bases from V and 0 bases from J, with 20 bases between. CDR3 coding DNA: TGTGCCAGCAGCTTACGGGGGACGCTTACTTTGAGCTCCTATAATTCACCCCTCCACTTT. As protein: CASSLRGTLTLSSYNSPLHF.